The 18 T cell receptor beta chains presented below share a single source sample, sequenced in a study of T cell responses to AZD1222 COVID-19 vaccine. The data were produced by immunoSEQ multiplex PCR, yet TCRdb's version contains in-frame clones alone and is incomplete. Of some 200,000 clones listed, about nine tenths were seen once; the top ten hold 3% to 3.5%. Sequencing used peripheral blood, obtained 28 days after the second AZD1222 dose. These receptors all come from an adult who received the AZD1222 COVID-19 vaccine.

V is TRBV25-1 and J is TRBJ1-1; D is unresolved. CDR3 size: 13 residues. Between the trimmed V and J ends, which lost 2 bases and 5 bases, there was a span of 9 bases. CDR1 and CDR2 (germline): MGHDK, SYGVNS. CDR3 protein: CASSEPWVTEAFF. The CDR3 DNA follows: TGTGCCAGCAGTGAACCGTGGGTTACTGAAGCTTTCTTT.

The CDR3 loop is CASSQAGGPYEQYF. CDR3 in DNA: TGTGCCAGCTCACAGGCGGGAGGACCCTACGAGCAGTACTTC. The chain uses TRBV18 and TRBJ2-7; 8 bases are a match to TRBD2. Germline V gene data show CDR1 as KGHSH and CDR2 as LQKENI. The CDR3 extends over 14 amino acids. V lost 4 bases to trimming and J lost 2 bases; unmatched junction nucleotides: 4. Together with reference TRBV18 and TRBJ2-7, the CDR3 gives the full variable domain: NAGVMQNPRHLVRRRGQEARLRCSPMKGHSHVYWYRQLPEEGLKFMVYLQKENIIDESGMPKERFSAEFPKEGPSILRIQQVVRGDSAAYFCASSQAGGPYEQYFGPGTRLTVT.

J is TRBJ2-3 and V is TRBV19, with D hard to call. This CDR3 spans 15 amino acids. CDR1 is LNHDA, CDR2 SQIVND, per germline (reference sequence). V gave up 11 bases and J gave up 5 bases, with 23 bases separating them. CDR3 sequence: CARILWPLVKDTQYF. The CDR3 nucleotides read TGTGCCCGAATCCTGTGGCCCCTCGTTAAAGATACGCAGTATTTT.

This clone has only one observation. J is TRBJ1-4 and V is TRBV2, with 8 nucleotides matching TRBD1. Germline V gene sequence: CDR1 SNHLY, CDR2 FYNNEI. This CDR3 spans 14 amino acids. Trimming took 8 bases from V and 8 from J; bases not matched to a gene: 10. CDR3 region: CASRKDRDMEKLFF. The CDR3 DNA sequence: TGTGCCAGCCGTAAGGACAGGGACATGGAAAAACTGTTTTTT.

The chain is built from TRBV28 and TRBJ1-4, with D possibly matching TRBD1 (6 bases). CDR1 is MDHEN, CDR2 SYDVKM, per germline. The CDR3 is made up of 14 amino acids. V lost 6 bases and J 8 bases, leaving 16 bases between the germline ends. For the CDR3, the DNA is TGTGCCAGCAGATCACAGGGAGGGGGGGAAAAACTGTTTTTT. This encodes CASRSQGGGEKLFF.

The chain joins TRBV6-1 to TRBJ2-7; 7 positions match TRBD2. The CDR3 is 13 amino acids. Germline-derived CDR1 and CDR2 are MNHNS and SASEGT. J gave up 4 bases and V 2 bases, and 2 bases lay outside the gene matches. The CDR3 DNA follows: TGTGCCAGCAGTGAAAGCGGGGTGTACGAGCAGTACTTC. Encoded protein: CASSESGVYEQYF.

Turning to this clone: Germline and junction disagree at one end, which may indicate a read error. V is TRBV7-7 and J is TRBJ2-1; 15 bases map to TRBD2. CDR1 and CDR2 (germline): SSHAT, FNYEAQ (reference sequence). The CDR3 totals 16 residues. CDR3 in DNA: TGTGCTAGCAGCTTGGGACTAGCGGGAGGCGGCAATGAGCAGTTCTTC. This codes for CASSLGLAGGGNEQFF.

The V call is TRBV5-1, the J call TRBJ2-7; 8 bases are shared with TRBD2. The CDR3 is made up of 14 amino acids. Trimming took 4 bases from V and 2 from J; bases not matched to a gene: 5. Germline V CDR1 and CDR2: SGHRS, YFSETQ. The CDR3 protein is CASSPGLATYEQYF. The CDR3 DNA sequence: TGCGCCAGCAGCCCAGGACTAGCCACCTACGAGCAGTACTTC. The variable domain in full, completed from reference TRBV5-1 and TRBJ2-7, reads KAGVTQTPRYLIKTRGQQVTLSCSPISGHRSVSWYQQTPGQGLQFLFEYFSETQRNKGNFPGRFSGRQFSNSRSEMNVSTLELGDSALYLCASSPGLATYEQYFGPGTRLTVT.

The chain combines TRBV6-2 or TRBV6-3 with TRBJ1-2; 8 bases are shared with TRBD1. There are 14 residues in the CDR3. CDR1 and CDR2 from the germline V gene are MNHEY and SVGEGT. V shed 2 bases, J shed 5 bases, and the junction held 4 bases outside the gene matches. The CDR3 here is CASSYGGQDYGYTF. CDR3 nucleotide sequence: TGTGCCAGCAGTTACGGGGGACAGGATTATGGCTACACCTTC.

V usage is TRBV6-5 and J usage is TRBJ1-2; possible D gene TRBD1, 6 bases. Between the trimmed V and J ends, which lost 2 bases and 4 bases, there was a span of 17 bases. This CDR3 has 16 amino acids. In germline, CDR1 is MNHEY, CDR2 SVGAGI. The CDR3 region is CASSYEEGVRGYGYTF. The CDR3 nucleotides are TGTGCCAGCAGTTACGAGGAGGGGGTTCGGGGCTATGGCTACACCTTC.

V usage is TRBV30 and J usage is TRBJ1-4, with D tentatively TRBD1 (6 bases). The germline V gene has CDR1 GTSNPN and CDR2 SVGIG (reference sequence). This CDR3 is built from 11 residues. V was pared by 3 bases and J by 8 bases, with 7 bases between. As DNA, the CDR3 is TGTGCCTGGAGAACAGGGGAAAAACTGTTTTTT. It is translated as CAWRTGEKLFF.

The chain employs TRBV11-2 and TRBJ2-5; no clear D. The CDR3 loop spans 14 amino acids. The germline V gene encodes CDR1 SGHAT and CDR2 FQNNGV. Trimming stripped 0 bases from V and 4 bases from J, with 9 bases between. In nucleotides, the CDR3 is TGTGCCAGCAGCTTAGAGGCAGGCGTAGAGACCCAGTACTTC. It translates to CASSLEAGVETQYF.

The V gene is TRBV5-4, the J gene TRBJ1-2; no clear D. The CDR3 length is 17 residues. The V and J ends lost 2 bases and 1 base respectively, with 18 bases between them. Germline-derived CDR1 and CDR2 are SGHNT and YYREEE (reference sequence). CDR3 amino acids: CASSFGGGVGHNYGYTF. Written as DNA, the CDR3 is TGTGCCAGCAGCTTCGGCGGTGGTGTAGGCCATAACTATGGCTACACCTTC.

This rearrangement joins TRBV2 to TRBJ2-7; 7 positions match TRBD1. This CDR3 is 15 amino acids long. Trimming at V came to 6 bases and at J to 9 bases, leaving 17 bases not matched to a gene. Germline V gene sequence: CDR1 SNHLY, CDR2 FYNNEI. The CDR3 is CASSRTGALLGGQYF. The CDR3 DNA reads TGTGCCAGCAGCCGCACAGGGGCCCTCCTTGGGGGGCAGTACTTC.

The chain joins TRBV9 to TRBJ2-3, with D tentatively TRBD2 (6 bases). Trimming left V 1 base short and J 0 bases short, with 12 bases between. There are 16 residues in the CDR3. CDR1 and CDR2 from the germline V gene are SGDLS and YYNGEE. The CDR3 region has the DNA TGTGCCAGCAGCGTATGGCCAGGGACTAGCACAGATACGCAGTATTTT. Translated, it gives CASSVWPGTSTDTQYF.

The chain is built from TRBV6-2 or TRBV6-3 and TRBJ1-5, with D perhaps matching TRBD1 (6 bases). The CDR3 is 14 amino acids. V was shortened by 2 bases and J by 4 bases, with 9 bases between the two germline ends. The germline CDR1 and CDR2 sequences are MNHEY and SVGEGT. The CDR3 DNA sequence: TGTGCCAGCAGTTACGGGGGCTTTAATCAGCCCCAGCATTTT. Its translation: CASSYGGFNQPQHF.

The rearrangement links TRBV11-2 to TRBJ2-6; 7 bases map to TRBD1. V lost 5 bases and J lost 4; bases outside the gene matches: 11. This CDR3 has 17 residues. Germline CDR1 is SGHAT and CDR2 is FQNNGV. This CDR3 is CASSQTGRASGANVLTF. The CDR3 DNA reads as TGTGCCAGCAGCCAGACAGGGCGGGCATCAGGGGCCAACGTCCTGACTTTC.

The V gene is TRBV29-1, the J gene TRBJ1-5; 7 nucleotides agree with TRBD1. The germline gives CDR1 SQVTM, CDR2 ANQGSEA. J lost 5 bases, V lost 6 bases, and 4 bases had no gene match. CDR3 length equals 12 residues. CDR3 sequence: CSVSQGDQPQHF. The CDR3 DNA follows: TGCAGCGTCTCTCAGGGGGATCAGCCCCAGCATTTT.